This T cell receptor beta chain was found in a study of blood T cell repertoires in COVID-19. Study-level background: PBMCs, B-cell-depleted T cells, or T cells were the source of the cDNA or gDNA that made up the material.

Per the original data handling: Scientists estimated how many nucleated cells there were by amplifying reference gene primers. Sequenced by immunoSEQ multiplex PCR; TCRdb stores in-frame clones only, minus some. That table is the source of V, J and clone size, and D and trimming were worked out from the DNA. The sample has approximately 500,000 clones; about 89% are singletons. The germline gives CDR1 MDHEN, CDR2 SYDVKM. V was cut by 3 bases and J by 7 bases, with 17 bases left in between. This CDR3 is 15 amino acids long. The sequence derives from a woman between 50 and 59 years old with COVID-19, enrolled during active disease. The sample consisted of peripheral blood. The gene calls are TRBV28 and TRBJ2-3, with D possibly TRBD1 on 5 matching bases. The CDR3 nucleotides are TGTGCCAGCAGTTTTTATAAGGGGTTCCGGAATACGCAGTATTTT. It specifies CASSFYKGFRNTQYF.